What follows is one TCR beta chain and its context. The sample comes from a study of sequential checkpoint blockade in melanoma. Background on the study: After both sequences, patients received maintenance nivolumab.

The data were produced by immunoSEQ multiplex PCR, yet TCRdb's version contains in-frame clones alone and is incomplete. This sample yields 15,000 to 20,000 clones, of which approximately 57% are seen a single time; 17% belongs to the top ten. In germline, CDR1 is MNHNS, CDR2 SASEGT. This CDR3 has 15 amino acids. The ends lost 3 bases at V and 14 bases at J; junction bases unmatched: 12. As for treatment: randomized to nivolumab then ipilimumab (arm A) or the reverse (arm B). Patients had received no earlier DNA-damaging chemotherapy. From thawed PBMCs, live CD3+CD8+ cells negative for CD19 and CD56 were sorted.

This material consisted of CD8+ T cells sorted from blood (inferred from file names), taken from a patient given nivolumab and ipilimumab in sequence. The chain recombines TRBV6-1 with TRBJ2-1; TRBD2 agrees at 11 bases. The TCR originated in a human donor with melanoma. CDR3 sequence: CASSEGTVAGGLKFF. The CDR3 bases are TGTGCCAGCAGTGAGGGGACCGTAGCGGGAGGGCTGAAGTTCTTC.